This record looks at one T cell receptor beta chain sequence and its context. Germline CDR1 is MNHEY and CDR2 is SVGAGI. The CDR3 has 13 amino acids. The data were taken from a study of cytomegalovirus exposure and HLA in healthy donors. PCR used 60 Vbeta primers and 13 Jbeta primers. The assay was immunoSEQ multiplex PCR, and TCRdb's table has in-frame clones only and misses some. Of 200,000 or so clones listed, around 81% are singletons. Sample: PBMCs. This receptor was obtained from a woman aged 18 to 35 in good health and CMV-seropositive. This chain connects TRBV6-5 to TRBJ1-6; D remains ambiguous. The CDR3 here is CASRRSGNSPLHF. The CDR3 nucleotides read TGTGCGAGCCGGCGATCCGGGAATTCACCCCTCCACTTT.